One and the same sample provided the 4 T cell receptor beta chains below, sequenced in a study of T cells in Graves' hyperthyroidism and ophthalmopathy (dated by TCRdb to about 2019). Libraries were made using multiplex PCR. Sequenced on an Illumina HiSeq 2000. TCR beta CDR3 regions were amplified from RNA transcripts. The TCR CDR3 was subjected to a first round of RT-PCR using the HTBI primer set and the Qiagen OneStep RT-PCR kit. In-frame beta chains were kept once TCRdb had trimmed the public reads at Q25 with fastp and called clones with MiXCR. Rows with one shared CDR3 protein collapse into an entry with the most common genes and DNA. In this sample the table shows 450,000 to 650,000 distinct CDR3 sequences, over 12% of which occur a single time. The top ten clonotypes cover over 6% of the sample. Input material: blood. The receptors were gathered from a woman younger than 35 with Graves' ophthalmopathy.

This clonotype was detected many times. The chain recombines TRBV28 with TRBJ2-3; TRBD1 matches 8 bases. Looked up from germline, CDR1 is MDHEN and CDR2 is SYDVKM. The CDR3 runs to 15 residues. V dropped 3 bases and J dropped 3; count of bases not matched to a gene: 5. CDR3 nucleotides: TGTGCCAGCAGTTTTCAGGGGGCGCCGACAGATACGCAGTATTTT. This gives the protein CASSFQGAPTDTQYF. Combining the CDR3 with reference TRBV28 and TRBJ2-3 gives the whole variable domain DVKVTQSSRYLVKRTGEKVFLECVQDMDHENMFWYRQDPGLGLRLIYFSYDVKMKEKGDIPEGYSVSREKKERFSLILESASTNQTSMYLCASSFQGAPTDTQYFGPGTRLTVL.

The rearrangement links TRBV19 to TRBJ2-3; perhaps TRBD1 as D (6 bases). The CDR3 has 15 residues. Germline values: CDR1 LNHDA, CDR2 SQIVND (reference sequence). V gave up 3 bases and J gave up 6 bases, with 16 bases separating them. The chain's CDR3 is CASSIPPAGADTQYF. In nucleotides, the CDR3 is TGTGCCAGTAGTATTCCCCCGGCAGGGGCGGATACGCAGTATTTT.

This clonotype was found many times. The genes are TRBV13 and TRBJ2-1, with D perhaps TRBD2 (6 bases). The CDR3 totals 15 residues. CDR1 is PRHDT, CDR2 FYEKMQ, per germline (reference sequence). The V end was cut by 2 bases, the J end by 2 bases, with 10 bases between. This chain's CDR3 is CASSLSGVPYNEQFF. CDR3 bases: TGTGCCAGCAGCTTATCGGGAGTCCCCTACAATGAGCAGTTCTTC.

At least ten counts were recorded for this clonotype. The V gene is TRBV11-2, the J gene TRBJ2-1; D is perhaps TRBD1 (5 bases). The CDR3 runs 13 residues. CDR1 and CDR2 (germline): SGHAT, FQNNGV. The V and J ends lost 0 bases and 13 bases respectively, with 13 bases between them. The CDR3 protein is CASSLDRGGTQFF. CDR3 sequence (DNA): TGTGCCAGCAGCTTAGATAGGGGTGGAACTCAGTTCTTC.